This T cell receptor (beta chain) originates from a study of blood T cell repertoires in COVID-19. Background on the study: PBMCs, B-cell-depleted T cells, or T cells provided the cDNA or gDNA that made up the material.

TCRdb's table, derived via immunoSEQ multiplex PCR, lists solely in-frame clones and lacks some. The table shows roughly 200,000 clones, with 87% occurring only once. This TCR came from a man aged 55-75 years with active or convalescent COVID-19. The material sequenced was peripheral blood.

Here the CDR3 DNA reads TGTGCCAGTGAGGGAGTTAACAGCAATCAGCCCCAGCATTTT. Translating it yields CASEGVNSNQPQHF. The chain carries TRBV19 and TRBJ1-5, with unresolved D. CDR1 is LNHDA, CDR2 SQIVND, per germline (reference sequence). The CDR3 length is 14 residues. V was cut by 8 bases and J by 1 base, with 12 bases left in between.